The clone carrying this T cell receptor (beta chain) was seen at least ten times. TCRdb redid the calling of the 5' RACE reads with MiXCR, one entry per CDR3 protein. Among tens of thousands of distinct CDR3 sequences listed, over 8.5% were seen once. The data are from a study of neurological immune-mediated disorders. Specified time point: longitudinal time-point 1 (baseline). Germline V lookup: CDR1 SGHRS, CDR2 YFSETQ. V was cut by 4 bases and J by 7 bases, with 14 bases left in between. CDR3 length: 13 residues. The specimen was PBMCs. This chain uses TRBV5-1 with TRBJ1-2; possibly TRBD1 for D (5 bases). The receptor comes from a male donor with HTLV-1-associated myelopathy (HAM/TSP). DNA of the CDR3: TGCGCCAGCAGCCTGGGGACTGCAGCTGGCTACACCTTC. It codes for CASSLGTAAGYTF.